These T cell receptor beta chains were read from a single sample in a study of CD8+ T cells in alopecia areata. Assay used: immunoSEQ multiplex PCR; TCRdb lists only in-frame clones, some missing. The table includes some 190,000 clones, more than 50% detected once. Specimen: CD4+ T cells sorted from blood, collected at week 24, from a patient treated with tofacitinib. The receptors derive from a human donor with alopecia areata. Each CDR3 is given with its conserved first and last residue.

J,V,CDR3
TRBJ2-5,TRBV29-1,CSVSPPGAGETQYF
TRBJ2-1,TRBV30,CAWRQHNEQFF
TRBJ1-1,TRBV29-1,CSVGLIGTEAFF
TRBJ2-7,TRBV25-1,CASSDGGGAGDEQYF
TRBJ2-7,TRBV7-8,CASSLRSDRLSYEQYF
TRBJ2-2,TRBV4-2,CASSQDLKRGIVGELFF
TRBJ2-2,TRBV29-1,CSVDMGNTGELFF
TRBJ2-1,TRBV7-2,CASSFAGSSSYNEQFF
TRBJ2-3,TRBV18,CASSPRDSLTDTQYF
TRBJ1-3,TRBV7-2,CASSLATGASIYF
TRBJ1-2,TRBV27,CASSLFRDRNYGYTF
TRBJ2-2,TRBV25-1,CASSRTGSTGELFF